These 31 T cell receptor beta chains originate from one sample sequenced in a study of T-cell reconstitution after alpha-beta-depleted transplantation in children. The library targeted TCRbeta and was prepared with unique molecular identifiers. MiXCR, applied by TCRdb to the PCR reads, yields one record per CDR3 protein. Of fewer than 35,000 distinct CDR3 sequences in the sample, about 18% were seen once. Sample: PBMCs, mostly from graft donor cells, taken 60 days after TCRalphabeta/CD19-depleted stem cell transplant. Receptor source: a male patient under 10 years old who had a stem cell transplant for acute lymphoblastic leukemia, so the T cells may come from the graft donor.

This chain links TRBV6-2 or TRBV6-3 with TRBJ2-1; TRBD2 agrees at 8 bases. This CDR3 region has 13 residues. The J segment lost 9 bases and the V segment lost 2 bases, leaving 3 bases of the junction unmatched. The germline V gene encodes CDR1 MNHEY and CDR2 SVGEGT. This CDR3 reads CASSYTREGEQFF. CDR3 nucleotide sequence: TGTGCCAGCAGTTACACCCGGGAGGGTGAGCAGTTCTTC.

This clonotype was observed a few times. This chain joins TRBV5-5 and TRBJ1-3; no definite D call. The CDR3 length is 15 residues. V shed 0 bases and J shed 0 bases, with 7 bases lying between them. Germline V gives CDR1 SGHKS, CDR2 YYEKEE (reference sequence). The CDR3 protein is CASSLEGFSGNTIYF. CDR3 DNA sequence: TGTGCCAGCAGCTTGGAGGGTTTCTCTGGAAACACCATATATTTT.

The chain combines TRBV29-1 with TRBJ2-5; weak D call: TRBD2 (5 bases). With 2 bases removed from V and 5 bases from J, the gap between germline ends came to 9 bases. CDR3 length: 12 residues. Germline V gene sequence: CDR1 SQVTM, CDR2 ANQGSEA. As DNA, the CDR3 is TGCAGCGTTGAATCGGGGTGGGAGACCCAGTACTTC. It codes for CSVESGWETQYF.

This clonotype appeared many times. V is TRBV11-2 and J is TRBJ2-5; D is perhaps TRBD1 (6 bases). Germline values: CDR1 SGHAT, CDR2 FQNNGV. V was pared by 5 bases and J by 3 bases, with 13 bases between. CDR3 length: 14 amino acids. CDR3 nucleotide sequence: TGTGCCAGCAGCCGAGGACAGACAAAAGAGACCCAGTACTTC. This codes for CASSRGQTKETQYF.

This clonotype was detected only a few times. The gene calls are TRBV7-9 and TRBJ2-4; unclear D gene. CDR3 length equals 17 residues. V lost 6 bases and J lost 0, with 18 bases in between. Looked up from germline, CDR1 is SEHNR and CDR2 is FQNEAQ (reference sequence). CDR3 DNA: TGTGCCAGCAGTATCTCCTCTAAGGTTCTAGCCAAAAACATTCAGTACTTC. The encoded protein is CASSISSKVLAKNIQYF. The complete variable domain, with remaining parts taken from reference TRBV7-9 and TRBJ2-4, reads DTGVSQNPRHKITKRGQNVTFRCDPISEHNRLYWYRQTLGQGPEFLTYFQNEAQLEKSRLLSDRFSAERPKGSFSTLEIQRTEQGDSAMYLCASSISSKVLAKNIQYFGAGTRLSVL.

This clonotype was counted at least ten times. V gene TRBV7-2 combines with J gene TRBJ2-5, with D tentatively TRBD2 (5 bases). Germline V CDR1 and CDR2: SGHTA, FQGNSA. This CDR3 spans 13 amino acids. V was cut by 5 bases and J by 2 bases, with 9 bases left in between. The chain's CDR3 is CASSKRGQETQYF. The CDR3 DNA reads TGTGCCAGCAGCAAACGGGGACAAGAGACCCAGTACTTC. The whole variable domain, filled in from reference TRBV7-2 and TRBJ2-5, reads GAGVSQSPSNKVTEKGKDVELRCDPISGHTALYWYRQSLGQGLEFLIYFQGNSAPDKSGLPSDRFSAERTGGSVSTLTIQRTQQEDSAVYLCASSKRGQETQYFGPGTRLLVL.

By its share, this clonotype is medium-sized. The chain carries TRBV4-2 and TRBJ1-4, with 11 bases matching TRBD1. The V gene's germline CDR1 is LGHNA and CDR2 YNFKEQ. V shed 1 base and J 0 bases; nucleotides not matched to a gene: 1. This CDR3 comprises 17 residues. DNA of the CDR3: TGTGCCAGCAGCCAAGGGACAGGGGGCGCAACTAATGAAAAACTGTTTTTT. Its protein is CASSQGTGGATNEKLFF.

The chain employs TRBV4-3 and TRBJ1-2; 7 nucleotides align to TRBD1. Germline trimming cut 0 bases from V and 8 bases from J; bases unmatched to any gene: 9. The CDR3 loop spans 15 amino acids. Germline assignment: CDR1 LGHNA and CDR2 YSLEER. The CDR3 DNA sequence: TGCGCCAGCAGCCAAGATGGGGGCAGGGGGAACGGCTACACCTTC. Translating gives CASSQDGGRGNGYTF.

The table lists this clonotype with a few counts. V usage is TRBV28 and J usage is TRBJ1-5, with D possibly TRBD1 on 6 matching bases. In germline, CDR1 is MDHEN, CDR2 SYDVKM. Trimming took off 6 bases at V and 6 bases at J, with 15 bases between the two ends. CDR3 length: 14 amino acids. The CDR3 DNA is TGTGCCAGCAGCTACAACAGGGTGGGTCAGCCCCAGCATTTT. Translation: CASSYNRVGQPQHF.

The chain combines TRBV19 with TRBJ2-7; D possibly corresponds to TRBD1 (6 bases). The germline V gene has CDR1 LNHDA and CDR2 SQIVND (reference sequence). V lost 10 bases, J lost 3 bases, and 13 bases lay in between. This CDR3 is built from 12 residues. The DNA of the CDR3 is TGTGCCACCCGAGGGGGAAACTACGAGCAGTACTTC. Amino acids: CATRGGNYEQYF.

The chain is built from TRBV29-1 and TRBJ2-1; TRBD2 aligns across 14 bases. Germline V gene data show CDR1 as SQVTM and CDR2 as ANQGSEA. This CDR3 region has 15 residues. Trimming at V came to 2 bases and at J to 9 bases, leaving 6 bases not matched to a gene. CDR3 protein: CSVELTSGRDGEQFF. The CDR3 nucleotides read TGCAGCGTTGAACTGACTAGCGGGAGGGATGGTGAGCAGTTCTTC.

Only a few counts were recorded for this clonotype. The chain is built from TRBV20-1 and TRBJ1-4; D remains ambiguous. CDR1 is DFQATT and CDR2 is SNEGSKA in the germline V gene (reference sequence). The CDR3 runs to 13 residues. V lost 7 bases to trimming and J lost 6 bases, with 15 bases between them. The CDR3 reads CSVHSGRYEKLFF. CDR3 DNA sequence: TGCAGTGTTCATTCAGGACGATATGAAAAACTGTTTTTT.

The chain is built from TRBV6-5 and TRBJ2-7; 12 nucleotides line up with TRBD2. The CDR3 runs to 18 residues. Trimming at V came to 1 base and at J to 2 bases, leaving 9 bases not matched to a gene. In germline, CDR1 is MNHEY, CDR2 SVGAGI. The CDR3 nucleotides are TGTGCCAGCAGTTACTTCCACCCCTCTAGCGGGAGGGCCTACGAGCAGTACTTC. As protein: CASSYFHPSSGRAYEQYF.

This clonotype was recorded at least ten times. This rearrangement joins TRBV20-1 to TRBJ2-7; unclear D gene. Germline V gene sequence: CDR1 DFQATT, CDR2 SNEGSKA (reference sequence). The CDR3 is 14 amino acids. Trimming left V 5 bases short and J 4 bases short, with 18 bases between. CDR3 residues: CSAVALGQIYEQYF. CDR3 sequence (DNA): TGCAGTGCTGTCGCTTTGGGCCAAATTTACGAGCAGTACTTC.

This clonotype was seen only a few times. The V call is TRBV5-1, the J call TRBJ2-5; D might be TRBD1 (5 bases). Germline values: CDR1 SGHRS, CDR2 YFSETQ. The ends were cut back, 1 base at V and 4 bases at J, with 17 bases in the middle. CDR3 size: 16 residues. As DNA, the CDR3 is TGCGCCAGCAGCTTGTTTAGCTCCGCAGGGCCAGAGACCCAGTACTTC. This encodes CASSLFSSAGPETQYF.

Relative to its sample, this clonotype is medium-sized. The chain links TRBV7-8 to TRBJ1-2, with D uncertain. In germline, CDR1 is SGHVS, CDR2 FQNEAQ. Trimming removed 3 bases from V and 5 bases from J, with 19 bases in between. This CDR3 contains 16 residues. The CDR3 sequence: CASSFSSHAHPYGYTF. The CDR3, as DNA: TGTGCCAGCAGCTTTTCGTCCCACGCTCACCCATATGGCTACACCTTC.

The chain recombines TRBV5-6 with TRBJ1-1, with D unclear. CDR3 length equals 16 residues. Deletions cut 1 base from V and 1 base from J, with 14 bases between. The germline V gene encodes CDR1 SGHDT and CDR2 YYEEEE. As DNA, the CDR3 is TGTGCCAGCAGCTTGTTAGGCGAGTCCCCGAACACTGAAGCTTTCTTT. This translates into CASSLLGESPNTEAFF.

This clonotype turned up a few times. The V call is TRBV6-1, the J call TRBJ1-4; the match to TRBD1 covers 9 bases. This CDR3 has 16 residues. CDR1 is MNHNS, CDR2 SASEGT, per germline. J lost 8 bases, V lost 6 bases, and 13 bases had no gene match. The CDR3 nucleotides are TGTGCCAGCAGGCCGGGACAGGGACTCGTAGGAGAAAAACTGTTTTTT. Translating gives CASRPGQGLVGEKLFF.

This clonotype was observed many times. The chain has TRBV6-4 and TRBJ2-3; D unclear. Trimming took off 2 bases at V and 6 bases at J, with 6 bases between the two ends. The CDR3 length is 12 residues. CDR1 and CDR2 from the germline V gene are MRHNA and SNTAGT. As DNA, the CDR3 is TGTGCCAGCAGTGACCTCGCGGATACGCAGTATTTT. This gives the protein CASSDLADTQYF.

The rearrangement joins TRBV7-9 to TRBJ2-5, with D unclear. The CDR3 runs 11 residues. Trimming pared 5 bases from V and 5 bases from J, leaving 6 bases between. Germline V gives CDR1 SEHNR, CDR2 FQNEAQ (reference sequence). The CDR3 DNA follows: TGTGCCAGCAGCCGGATGGAGACCCAGTACTTC. This encodes CASSRMETQYF.

Only a few counts were recorded for this clonotype. The chain links TRBV18 to TRBJ2-2; 9 bases match TRBD1. Unmatched junction bases numbered 3, after V lost 3 bases and J lost 1 base. In germline, CDR1 is KGHSH, CDR2 LQKENI. This CDR3 is 16 amino acids long. The CDR3 protein is CASSPAGQGNTGELFF. The CDR3 DNA reads TGTGCCAGCTCACCGGCGGGACAGGGGAACACCGGGGAGCTGTTTTTT. Together with reference TRBV18 and TRBJ2-2, the CDR3 gives the full variable domain: NAGVMQNPRHLVRRRGQEARLRCSPMKGHSHVYWYRQLPEEGLKFMVYLQKENIIDESGMPKERFSAEFPKEGPSILRIQQVVRGDSAAYFCASSPAGQGNTGELFFGEGSRLTVL.

The chain combines TRBV2 with TRBJ2-7, with D possibly matching TRBD1 (6 bases). Between the trimmed V and J ends, which lost 4 bases and 2 bases, there was a span of 9 bases. Germline CDR1 reads SNHLY; CDR2 reads FYNNEI. The CDR3 spans 13 residues. This CDR3 reads CASSVRDTYEQYF. The DNA of the CDR3 is TGTGCCAGCAGTGTACGGGACACCTACGAGCAGTACTTC.

This clonotype was detected a few times. V is TRBV27 and J is TRBJ1-1; TRBD1 aligns across 8 bases. CDR1 and CDR2 from the germline V gene are MNHEY and SMNVEV (reference sequence). The CDR3 covers 13 residues. V gave up 5 bases and J gave up 4 bases; unmatched junction bases: 3. In DNA form, the CDR3 reads TGTGCCAGCAGTATAGACAGGGGCACTGAAGCTTTCTTT. This encodes CASSIDRGTEAFF.

This clonotype was seen more than once but under ten times. This chain joins TRBV27 and TRBJ2-5; D possibly uses TRBD1 or TRBD2 (7 bases each). Germline CDR1 is MNHEY and CDR2 is SMNVEV (reference sequence). Trimming removed 5 bases from V and 6 bases from J, with 13 bases in between. CDR3 length: 13 residues. CDR3 nucleotides: TGTGCCAGCAGTCCAGGGGGGGGGAAGACCCAGTACTTC. This sequence encodes CASSPGGGKTQYF.

The genes are TRBV20-1 and TRBJ2-1; tentative D call: TRBD2 (6 bases). Germline V gene data show CDR1 as DFQATT and CDR2 as SNEGSKA (reference sequence). The V end was cut by 6 bases, the J end by 0 bases, with 15 bases between. This CDR3 region has 15 residues. As DNA, the CDR3 is TGCAGTGCCAGGTTAAGCGGGCCCTCCTACAATGAGCAGTTCTTC. It encodes CSARLSGPSYNEQFF.

In this sample, this clonotype turned up a few times. V usage is TRBV5-8 and J usage is TRBJ2-3; tentatively, D is TRBD1 (6 bases). The CDR3 has 14 amino acids. The germline V gene has CDR1 SGHTS and CDR2 YDEGEE. Trimming removed 2 bases from V and 6 bases from J, with 13 bases in between. The CDR3 protein is CASSLGQIWDTQYF. In nucleotides, the CDR3 is TGTGCCAGCAGCTTAGGACAGATTTGGGATACGCAGTATTTT.

This sequence joins TRBV5-1 and TRBJ1-4; no reliable D call. Germline V gives CDR1 SGHRS, CDR2 YFSETQ. The CDR3 sequence is 15 residues long. V lost 4 bases and J lost 2, with 12 bases in between. CDR3 in amino acids: CASSLGRMTNEKLFF. In DNA, the CDR3 is TGCGCCAGCAGCCTAGGACGGATGACTAATGAAAAACTGTTTTTT. Supplemented by reference TRBV5-1 and TRBJ1-4, the full variable domain reads KAGVTQTPRYLIKTRGQQVTLSCSPISGHRSVSWYQQTPGQGLQFLFEYFSETQRNKGNFPGRFSGRQFSNSRSEMNVSTLELGDSALYLCASSLGRMTNEKLFFGSGTQLSVL.

There are a few counts of this clonotype. The rearrangement joins TRBV7-8 to TRBJ2-1; the D is unclear. V was shortened by 2 bases and J by 6 bases, with 17 bases between the two germline ends. CDR3 length: 16 amino acids. The germline V gene encodes CDR1 SGHVS and CDR2 FQNEAQ. The CDR3 region has the DNA TGTGCCAGCAGCTTAAACATCCCGTGGTCGGCCAATGAGCAGTTCTTC. This encodes CASSLNIPWSANEQFF.

This clonotype has only a few counts. The chain employs TRBV20-1 and TRBJ2-7, with 7 bases lining up with TRBD2. CDR1 DFQATT and CDR2 SNEGSKA come from the germline V gene (reference sequence). This CDR3 contains 16 residues. J gave up 4 bases and V 5 bases, and 17 bases lay outside the gene matches. CDR3 sequence reads: CSAPNYVAGQGYEQYF. The CDR3 bases are TGCAGTGCTCCCAATTATGTAGCGGGTCAAGGTTACGAGCAGTACTTC.

The rearrangement joins TRBV7-9 to TRBJ2-1, with D perhaps TRBD1 or TRBD2 (5 bases each). Trimming left V 3 bases short and J 6 bases short, with 9 bases between. Germline CDR1 is SEHNR and CDR2 is FQNEAQ (reference sequence). This CDR3 region has 13 residues. In nucleotides, the CDR3 is TGTGCCAGCAGCTTGGGGGTAGGCAATGAGCAGTTCTTC. This encodes CASSLGVGNEQFF.

Many counts were recorded for this clonotype. This chain links TRBV20-1 with TRBJ2-1; TRBD1 might be the D (6 bases). The V gene lost 1 base and the J gene lost 7 bases, with 11 bases spanning the gap. Germline V gene sequence: CDR1 DFQATT, CDR2 SNEGSKA (reference sequence). CDR3 length: 13 amino acids. CDR3: CSARAPGTNEQFF. The CDR3 DNA sequence: TGCAGTGCTAGAGCACCCGGGACAAATGAGCAGTTCTTC.